This T cell receptor (beta chain) comes out of a study of T cell repertoires in cytomegalovirus infection. Background on the study: Indications of both CMV infection and matching HLA type were provided by public TCR beta signatures. Overall study results and limits: Summed frequency of shared TCR beta families picked out CMV carriers who also had the relevant HLA.

TCRdb analysed the reads with MiXCR anew, one entry per CDR3 protein. The sample contains about 200,000 distinct CDR3 sequences, 8% to 10% of which appear only once. The CDR3 has 13 amino acids. From germline, CDR1 is MDHEN and CDR2 SYDVKM. Trimming left V 6 bases short and J 3 bases short, with 9 bases between. There are a few counts of this clonotype. Its matching antigen is unknown. The specimen was PBMCs. The chain joins TRBV28 to TRBJ1-5, with D maybe TRBD1 (5 bases). The receptor was isolated from a human donor in good health (CMV status not recorded). Some clones in this sample may be carry-over from other donors' samples. The CDR3 loop reads CASRQGNNQPQHF. In DNA, the CDR3 is TGTGCCAGCAGGCAGGGTAACAATCAGCCCCAGCATTTT.